The present entry profiles one T cell receptor (beta chain) with its context. The sample belongs to a study of blood T cell repertoires in COVID-19. Whole-study context: COVID-19 samples from acute and convalescent phases originated in the United States, Italy and Spain.

Clones were sequenced by immunoSEQ multiplex PCR, and TCRdb holds only the in-frame ones, with some missing. Here the sample spans 330,000 or so clones, about 90% being singletons. The V gene's germline CDR1 is SQVTM and CDR2 ANQGSEA. The ends lost 5 bases at V and 6 bases at J; junction bases unmatched: 5. The CDR3 runs to 13 residues. The V and J genes are TRBV29-1 and TRBJ1-5; TRBD1 aligns across 9 bases. The receptor's source is a woman in her twenties or thirties who had been exposed to COVID-19. Sequencing was done on a sample of PBMCs or T cells enriched from blood (not recorded which). The CDR3 sequence: CSVNRGLGQPQHF. The CDR3 DNA is TGCAGCGTTAACAGGGGGCTGGGTCAGCCCCAGCATTTT.